This TCR beta chain was recorded in a study of cytomegalovirus exposure and HLA in healthy donors. On the study more broadly: The same platform was used for the 100 to 150 validation repertoires and the approximately 670 first-cohort repertoires, a later analysis reported. Broader study findings: That first-cohort TCR clusters tended to co-occur in the roughly 130 validation repertoires was found in a later analysis.

CDR1 SNHLY and CDR2 FYNNEI come from the germline V gene. With V trimmed by 8 bases and J by 7 bases, 4 bases remained unmatched. This CDR3 spans 13 amino acids. TCRdb's copy holds only in-frame clones and misses some; the assay was immunoSEQ multiplex PCR. In the table there are around 400,000 clones, about nine tenths of which are singletons. Note on this clone: Its target is unknown.

The V and J genes are TRBV2 and TRBJ2-2; 10 nucleotides match TRBD1. Material for sequencing was PBMCs. This receptor was identified in a woman aged 18-30 years in good health and CMV-seronegative. The chain's CDR3 is CASGGQGNGELFF. The DNA for the CDR3 is TGTGCCAGCGGGGGACAGGGGAACGGGGAGCTGTTTTTT.